This TCR beta chain appears in the sequencing data of a study of T cells in localized non-small cell lung cancer. Study results and caveats: The highest T cell clonality was in uninvolved adjacent lung, above tumor.

As concerns this clone: The target antigen is unknown.

This table comes from immunoSEQ multiplex PCR, and its TCRdb copy is limited to in-frame clones, with some not included. Altogether around 28,000 clones are present, about 88% being singletons, with the ten largest covering around 2.9%. Trimming took 2 bases from V and 0 from J; bases not matched to a gene: 8. The CDR3 runs to 17 residues. Germline CDR1 LNHDA, CDR2 SQIVND (reference sequence). V is TRBV19 and J is TRBJ2-3; TRBD2 agrees at 7 bases. Specimen: peripheral blood, collected before any cancer treatment. The receptor's source is a female donor older than 55 with stage I lung adenocarcinoma. DNA for the CDR3: TGTGCCAGTAGTATATCAGACGGGACTATAAGCACAGATACGCAGTATTTT. Translating it yields CASSISDGTISTDTQYF.